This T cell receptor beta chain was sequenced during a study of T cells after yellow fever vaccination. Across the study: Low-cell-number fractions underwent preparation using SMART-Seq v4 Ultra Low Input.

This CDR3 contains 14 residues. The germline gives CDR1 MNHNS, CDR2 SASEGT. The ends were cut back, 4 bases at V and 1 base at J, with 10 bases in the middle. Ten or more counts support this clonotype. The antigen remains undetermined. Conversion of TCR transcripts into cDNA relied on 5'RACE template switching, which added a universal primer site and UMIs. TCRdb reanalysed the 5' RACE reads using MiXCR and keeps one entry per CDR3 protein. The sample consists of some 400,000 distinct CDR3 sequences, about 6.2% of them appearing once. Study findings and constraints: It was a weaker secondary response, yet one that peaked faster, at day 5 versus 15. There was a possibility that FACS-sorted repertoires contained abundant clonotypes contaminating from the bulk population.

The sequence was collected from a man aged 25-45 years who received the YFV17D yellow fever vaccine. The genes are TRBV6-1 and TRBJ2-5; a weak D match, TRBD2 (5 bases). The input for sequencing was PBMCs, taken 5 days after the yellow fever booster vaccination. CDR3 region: CASSGLGSQETQYF. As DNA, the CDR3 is TGTGCCAGCAGTGGCCTTGGGAGCCAAGAGACCCAGTACTTC.